This T cell receptor (beta chain) was sequenced in a study of T cells in Graves' hyperthyroidism and ophthalmopathy. CDR3 length: 12 amino acids. V lost 8 bases and J 5 bases, leaving 10 bases between the germline ends. RNA transcripts provided the source from which TCR beta CDR3 regions were amplified. The TCR CDR3 was amplified in a first-round RT-PCR using the HTBI primer set. TCRdb reprocessed the multiplex PCR reads via MiXCR and lists one record per CDR3 protein. The repertoire holds around 400,000 distinct CDR3 sequences, with approximately 15% as singletons. This clonotype occurred many times.

The rearrangement joins TRBV12-3 or TRBV12-4 to TRBJ2-1; possibly TRBD2 for D (5 bases). Specimen: blood. The TCR comes from a woman younger than 35 with Graves' hyperthyroidism that later progressed to Graves' ophthalmopathy. The CDR3 loop reads CASAGQHNEQFF. CDR3 in DNA: TGTGCCAGCGCGGGTCAGCACAATGAGCAGTTCTTC.